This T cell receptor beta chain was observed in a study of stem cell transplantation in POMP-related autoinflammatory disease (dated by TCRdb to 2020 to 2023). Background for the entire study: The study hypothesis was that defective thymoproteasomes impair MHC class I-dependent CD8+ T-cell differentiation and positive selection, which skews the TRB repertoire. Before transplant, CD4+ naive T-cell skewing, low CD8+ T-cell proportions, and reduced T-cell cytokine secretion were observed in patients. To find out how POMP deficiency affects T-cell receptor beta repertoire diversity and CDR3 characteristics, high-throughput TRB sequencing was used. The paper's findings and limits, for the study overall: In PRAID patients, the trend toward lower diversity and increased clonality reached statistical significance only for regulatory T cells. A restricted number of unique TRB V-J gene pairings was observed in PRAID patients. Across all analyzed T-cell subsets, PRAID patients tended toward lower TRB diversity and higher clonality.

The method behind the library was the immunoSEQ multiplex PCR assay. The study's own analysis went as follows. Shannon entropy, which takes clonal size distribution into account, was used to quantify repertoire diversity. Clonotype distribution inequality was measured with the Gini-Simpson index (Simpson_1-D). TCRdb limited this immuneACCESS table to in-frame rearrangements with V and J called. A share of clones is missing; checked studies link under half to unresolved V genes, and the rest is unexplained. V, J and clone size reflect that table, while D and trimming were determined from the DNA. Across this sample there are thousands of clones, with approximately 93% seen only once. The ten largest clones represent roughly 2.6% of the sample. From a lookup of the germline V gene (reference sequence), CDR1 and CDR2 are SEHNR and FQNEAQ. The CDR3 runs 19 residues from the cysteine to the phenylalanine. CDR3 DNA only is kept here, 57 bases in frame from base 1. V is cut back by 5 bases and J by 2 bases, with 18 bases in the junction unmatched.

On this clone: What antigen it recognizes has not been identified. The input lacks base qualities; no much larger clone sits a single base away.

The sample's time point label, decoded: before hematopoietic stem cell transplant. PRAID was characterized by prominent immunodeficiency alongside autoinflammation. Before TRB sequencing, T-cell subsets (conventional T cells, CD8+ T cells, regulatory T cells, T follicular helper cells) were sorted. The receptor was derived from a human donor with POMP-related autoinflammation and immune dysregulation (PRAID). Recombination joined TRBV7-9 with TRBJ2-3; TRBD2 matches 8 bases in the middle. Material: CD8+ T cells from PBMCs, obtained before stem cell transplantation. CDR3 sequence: CASSKRRHEAGETTDTQYF. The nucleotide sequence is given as TGTGCCAGCAGCAAACGCCGACACGAAGCGGGAGAGACCACAGATACGCAGTATTTT.